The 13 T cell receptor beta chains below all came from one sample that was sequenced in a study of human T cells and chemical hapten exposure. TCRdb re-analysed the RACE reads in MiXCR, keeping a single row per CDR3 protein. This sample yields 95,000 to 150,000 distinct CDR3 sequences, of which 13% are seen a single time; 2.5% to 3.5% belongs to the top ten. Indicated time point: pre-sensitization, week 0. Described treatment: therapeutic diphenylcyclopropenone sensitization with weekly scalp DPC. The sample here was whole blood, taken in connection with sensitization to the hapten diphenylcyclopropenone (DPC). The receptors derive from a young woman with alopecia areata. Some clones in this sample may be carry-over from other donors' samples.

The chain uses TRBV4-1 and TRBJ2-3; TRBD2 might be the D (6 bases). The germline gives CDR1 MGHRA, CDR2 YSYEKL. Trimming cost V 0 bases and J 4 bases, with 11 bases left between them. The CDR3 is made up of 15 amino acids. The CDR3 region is CASSQDSGVADTQYF. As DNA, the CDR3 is TGCGCCAGCAGCCAAGATTCGGGGGTGGCAGATACGCAGTATTTT.

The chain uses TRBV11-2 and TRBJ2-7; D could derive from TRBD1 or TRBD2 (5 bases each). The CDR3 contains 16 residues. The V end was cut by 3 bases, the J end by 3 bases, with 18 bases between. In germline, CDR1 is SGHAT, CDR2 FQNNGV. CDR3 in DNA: TGTGCCAGCAGCTTTAATCAGTTGGGACCGAACTACGAGCAGTACTTC. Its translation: CASSFNQLGPNYEQYF. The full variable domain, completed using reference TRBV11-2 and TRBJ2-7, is EAGVAQSPRYKIIEKRQSVAFWCNPISGHATLYWYQQILGQGPKLLIQFQNNGVVDDSQLPKDRFSAERLKGVDSTLKIQPAKLEDSAVYLCASSFNQLGPNYEQYFGPGTRLTVT.

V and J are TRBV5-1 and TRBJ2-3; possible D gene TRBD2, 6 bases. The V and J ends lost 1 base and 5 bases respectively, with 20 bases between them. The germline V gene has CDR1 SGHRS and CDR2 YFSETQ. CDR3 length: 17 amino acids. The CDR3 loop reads CASSLSTSRSQLDTQYF. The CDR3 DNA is TGCGCCAGCAGCTTGAGTACTAGCAGGTCGCAACTAGATACGCAGTATTTT.

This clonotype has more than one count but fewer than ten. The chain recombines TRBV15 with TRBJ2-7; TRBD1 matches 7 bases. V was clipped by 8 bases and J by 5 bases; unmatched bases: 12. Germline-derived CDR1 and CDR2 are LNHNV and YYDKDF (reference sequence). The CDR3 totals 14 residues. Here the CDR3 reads CATGRQGVFNEQYF. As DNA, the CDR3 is TGTGCCACCGGTCGCCAGGGGGTTTTCAACGAGCAGTACTTC.

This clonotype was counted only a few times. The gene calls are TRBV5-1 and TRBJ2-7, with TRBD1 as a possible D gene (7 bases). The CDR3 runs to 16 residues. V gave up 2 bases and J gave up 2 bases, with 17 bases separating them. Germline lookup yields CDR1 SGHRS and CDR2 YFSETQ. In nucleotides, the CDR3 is TGCGCCAGCAGCTTCCCCGAGGAGGGGGCCGCCTACGAGCAGTACTTC. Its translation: CASSFPEEGAAYEQYF.

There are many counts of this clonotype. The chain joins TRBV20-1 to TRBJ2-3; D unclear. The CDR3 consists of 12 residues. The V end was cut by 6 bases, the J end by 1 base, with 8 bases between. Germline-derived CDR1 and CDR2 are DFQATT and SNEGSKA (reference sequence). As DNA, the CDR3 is TGCAGTGCCCCCCCGGGCACAGATACGCAGTATTTT. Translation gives CSAPPGTDTQYF.

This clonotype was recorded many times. This chain's CDR3 is CSASFTSGVLRQETQYF. CDR3 DNA sequence: TGCAGTGCTAGTTTTACTAGCGGGGTATTGCGGCAAGAGACCCAGTACTTC. V gene TRBV20-1 combines with J gene TRBJ2-5; 10 bases agree with TRBD2. Germline values: CDR1 DFQATT, CDR2 SNEGSKA (reference sequence). The CDR3 sequence is 17 residues long. The V gene end was trimmed by 3 bases and the J gene end by 2 bases; junction bases not matched to a gene: 12.

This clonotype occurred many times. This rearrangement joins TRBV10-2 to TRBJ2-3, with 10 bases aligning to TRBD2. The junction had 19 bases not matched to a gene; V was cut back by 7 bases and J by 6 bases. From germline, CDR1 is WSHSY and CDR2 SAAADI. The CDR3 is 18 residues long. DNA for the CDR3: TGCGCCAGCAACCCCTTAGCGGGGGGACCCTCAGAGGGCGATACGCAGTATTTT. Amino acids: CASNPLAGGPSEGDTQYF.

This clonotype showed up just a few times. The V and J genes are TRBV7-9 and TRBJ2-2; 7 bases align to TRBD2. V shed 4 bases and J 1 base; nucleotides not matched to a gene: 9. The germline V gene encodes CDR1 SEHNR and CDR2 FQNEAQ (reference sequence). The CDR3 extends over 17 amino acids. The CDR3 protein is CASSSTNLAGNTGELFF. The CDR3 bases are TGTGCCAGCAGCTCCACGAACTTAGCGGGGAACACCGGGGAGCTGTTTTTT.

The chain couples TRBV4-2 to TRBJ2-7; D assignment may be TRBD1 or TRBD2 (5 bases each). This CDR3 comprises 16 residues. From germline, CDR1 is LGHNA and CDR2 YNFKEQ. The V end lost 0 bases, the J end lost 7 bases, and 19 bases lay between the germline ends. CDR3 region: CASSQELGTQKGEQYF. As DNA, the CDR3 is TGTGCCAGCAGCCAAGAGTTGGGGACCCAGAAGGGGGAGCAGTACTTC.

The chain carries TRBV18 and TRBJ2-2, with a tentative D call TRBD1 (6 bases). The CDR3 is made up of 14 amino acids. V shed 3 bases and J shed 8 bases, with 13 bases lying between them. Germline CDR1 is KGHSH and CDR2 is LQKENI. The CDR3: CASSPRQVTGELFF. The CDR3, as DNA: TGTGCCAGCTCACCGCGACAGGTTACGGGGGAGCTGTTTTTT.

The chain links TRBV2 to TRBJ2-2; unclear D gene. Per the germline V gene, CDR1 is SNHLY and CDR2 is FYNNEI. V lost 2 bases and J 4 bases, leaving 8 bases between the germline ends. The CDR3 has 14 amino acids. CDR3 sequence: CASSELQTTGELFF. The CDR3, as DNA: TGTGCCAGCAGTGAACTACAGACCACCGGGGAGCTGTTTTTT.

In nucleotides, the CDR3 is TGTGCCAGCAGTATGACAGGTGATCAGCCCCAGCATTTT. Encoded protein: CASSMTGDQPQHF. The J gene is TRBJ1-5, the V gene TRBV2; a possible D gene is TRBD1 (6 bases). Germline CDR1 reads SNHLY; CDR2 reads FYNNEI. The V gene lost 5 bases and the J gene lost 5 bases, with 10 bases spanning the gap. This CDR3 spans 13 amino acids.